This T cell receptor (beta chain) was identified in a study of blood T cell repertoires in COVID-19. For the study at large: COVID-19 samples from acute and convalescent phases originated in the United States, Italy and Spain. Sample material is recorded as cDNA or gDNA derived from T cells, B-cell-depleted T cells, or PBMCs.

Original processing notes: Estimation of nucleated cell counts relied on the amplification of reference gene primers. Profiling relied on immunoSEQ multiplex PCR, and the TCRdb table lists in-frame clones only, not all of them. V, J and clone size are those of that table, while D and trimming were read from the DNA. This sample carries 130,000 or so clones, roughly 91% of them seen once, and the ten largest clones take roughly 4.3%. V was clipped by 4 bases and J by 5 bases, with 16 bases between them. Germline loops: CDR1 SGDLS, CDR2 YYNGEE. CDR3 length: 15 residues. The rearrangement links TRBV9 to TRBJ1-5, with D perhaps TRBD1 (5 bases). The clonotype comes from a man aged 55 to 70 with COVID-19, enrolled during active disease. The sample taken for sequencing was peripheral blood. The DNA for the CDR3 is TGTGCCAGCAGCCCCATGGAGGGGATGGATCAGCCCCAGCATTTT. Translation: CASSPMEGMDQPQHF.